A selection of T cell receptor beta chains follows, all from one sample in a study of blood T cell repertoires in COVID-19. The table came from immunoSEQ multiplex PCR; TCRdb's copy has only in-frame clones and leaves some out. The sample carries under 250,000 clones, approximately 86% recorded once. The sample comprised peripheral blood. These receptors originate from a woman aged 60 to 75 who had recovered from COVID-19. The CDR3 runs from the conserved cysteine through the conserved F or W. D genes are given only for firm matches. Only part of the rows carry a size: once, few, many, or a class if the clone is expanded.

d_call j_call clone_size v_call cdr3_nt cdr3_aa
- TRBJ1-6 - TRBV5-1 TGCGCCAGCAGCTTGGCGGGCAGGGATAATTCACCCCTCCACTTT CASSLAGRDNSPLHF
- TRBJ2-7 - TRBV5-6 TGTGCCAGCAGCTTTGCGGGCGCACCATACGAGCAGTACTTC CASSFAGAPYEQYF
- TRBJ1-1 - TRBV7-9 TGTGCCAGCAGCTTCACCCGGGGGGTAGGCACTGAAGCTTTCTTT CASSFTRGVGTEAFF
- TRBJ1-2 once TRBV7-9 TGTGCCAGCAGCTTAGCTGATGAGTCGTACTATGGCTACACCTTC CASSLADESYYGYTF
- TRBJ2-1 - TRBV19 TGTGCCAGTAGTATACCCGCAGGGGAGCAGTTCTTC CASSIPAGEQFF
TRBD1 TRBJ1-5 - TRBV7-8 TGTGCCAGCAGCTGGAACAGGGGGCGCAGCAATCAGCCCCAGCATTTT CASSWNRGRSNQPQHF
TRBD1 TRBJ1-5 - TRBV5-4 TGTGCCAGCAGCTTCAGGGGGCAGCCCCAGCATTTT CASSFRGQPQHF
- TRBJ1-5 - TRBV4-3 TGCGCCAGCAGCCAAGAAGCACAGATCGGTCAGCCCCAGCATTTT CASSQEAQIGQPQHF
- TRBJ1-4 few TRBV4-1 TGCGCCAGCAACACGGGTCGTGGGGCCCAGGGGAATGAAAAACTGTTTTTT CASNTGRGAQGNEKLFF
- TRBJ2-1 - TRBV3-1/TRBV3-2 TGTGCCAGCACCGAGACTGTTCAGACCCACAATGAGCAGTTCTTC CASTETVQTHNEQFF
- TRBJ1-5 - TRBV9 TGTGCCAGCAGTTTTAGTGGGCAGGGTGAGCAGCCCCAGCATTTT CASSFSGQGEQPQHF
- TRBJ1-5 - TRBV4-1 TGCGCCAGCAGCCAAGAGTCAGGAAATCAGCCCCAGCATTTT CASSQESGNQPQHF
TRBD2 TRBJ2-3 few TRBV2 TGTGCCACACCGGCCGGGGGGGCCCCAGATACGCAGTATTTT CATPAGGAPDTQYF
- TRBJ1-2 many TRBV18 TGTGCCAGCTCAGGTTCGACAGAGACCCATGGCTACACCTTC CASSGSTETHGYTF
TRBD2 TRBJ2-5 - TRBV9 TGTGCCAGCGCTACTAGCGGGGTCCAAGAGACCCAGTACTTC CASATSGVQETQYF
TRBD1 TRBJ1-1 - TRBV7-6 TGTGCCAGCAGCCGCGTCCCCGGACAGGCGAACACTGAAGCTTTCTTT CASSRVPGQANTEAFF
- TRBJ2-7 - TRBV25-1 TGTGCCAGCAGTGAACTCCAGGCAGCACCCTACGAGCAGTACTTC CASSELQAAPYEQYF